This TCR beta chain was identified in a study of blood T cell repertoires in COVID-19. V lost 1 base, J lost 7 bases, and 13 bases lay in between. Germline CDR1 SSHAT, CDR2 FNYEAQ (reference sequence). The CDR3 sequence is 14 residues long. Data came from immunoSEQ multiplex PCR; TCRdb stores just in-frame clones and leaves some out. The sample carries around 500,000 clones, roughly 88% recorded once. This receptor was taken from a woman aged 35 to 49 who had recovered from COVID-19. V is TRBV7-7 and J is TRBJ2-5; a weak D match, TRBD1 (6 bases). Sequenced sample: PBMCs or T cells enriched from blood (not recorded which). The CDR3, as DNA: TGTGCCAGCAGCTTAGTTGGGGGCCGGGGGACCCAGTACTTC. It encodes CASSLVGGRGTQYF.